The 32 T cell receptor beta chains presented below share a single source sample, sequenced in a study of tumor-infiltrating lymphocytes in primary liver carcinoma. Germline DNA was also extracted, with blood RNA taken from unsorted whole blood. Using a constant-region primer together with ProtoScript II reverse transcriptase, TCR beta cDNA was made from around 0.55 ug of total RNA. Sequencing libraries for TCR beta derived from three nested multiplex PCR rounds that used slightly modified ARM-PCR. It was with TRBV1-TRBV30 forward primers and a C-beta reverse primer that the first two PCR rounds were run, at approximately 9 cycles each. Using its own MiXCR run on the multiplex PCR reads, TCRdb lists one record per CDR3 protein. The sample has about 330,000 distinct CDR3 sequences; around 60% are singletons. Sequenced sample: peripheral blood. These receptors were taken from a man aged 35 to 55 with primary liver carcinoma and hepatitis B virus infection.

V gene TRBV28 combines with J gene TRBJ2-1, with 7 positions matching TRBD2. V shed 5 bases and J 7 bases; nucleotides not matched to a gene: 11. This CDR3 contains 15 residues. Per germline, CDR1 MDHEN and CDR2 SYDVKM. The CDR3 sequence is CASSPYGEGPNEQFF. DNA for the CDR3: TGTGCCAGCAGTCCTTATGGGGAGGGCCCTAATGAGCAGTTCTTC.

In regard to this clonotype: This may be a read error, as it is one base from a much larger clone. The J gene is TRBJ2-3, the V gene TRBV5-4, with D possibly TRBD2 on 5 matching bases. The germline gives CDR1 SGHNT, CDR2 YYREEE (reference sequence). The CDR3 totals 13 residues. The CDR3 spells CTSSLLGLDTQYF. In DNA form, the CDR3 reads TGTACCAGCAGCTTACTAGGGTTAGATACGCAGTATTTT.

With respect to this clonotype: This could be a read error, since a much larger clone is one nucleotide away. The chain links TRBV6-6 to TRBJ2-1; D gene unclear. Germline values: CDR1 MNHNY, CDR2 SVGAGI (reference sequence). The CDR3 covers 16 residues. Between the trimmed V and J ends, which lost 5 bases and 0 bases, there was a span of 14 bases. CDR3 amino acids: CASSEPTGISYNEQFF. The CDR3 nucleotides are TGTGCCAGCAGTGAGCCTACTGGAATCTCCTACAATGAGCAGTTCTTC.

About this clonotype: This may be a read error, as it is one base from a much larger clone. This CDR3 fails to terminate in the conserved phenylalanine or tryptophan, so it likely reflects a read error. V and J are TRBV6-5 and TRBJ2-3; D uncertain. The CDR3 runs to 13 residues. V lost 8 bases and J 4 bases, leaving 13 bases between the germline ends. The V gene's germline CDR1 is MNHEY and CDR2 SVGAGI. The CDR3 DNA reads as TGTGCCAGCGTTAAACCGGGCTCAGATACGCAGTATTAT. Amino acid sequence: CASVKPGSDTQYY.

This clonotype has just a few counts. This sequence joins TRBV5-6 and TRBJ2-7; 7 bases are a match to TRBD1. With 0 bases clipped from V and 1 base from J, the junction kept 4 bases outside the gene matches. The CDR3 length is 15 residues. The germline V gene has CDR1 SGHDT and CDR2 YYEEEE. The CDR3 DNA is TGTGCCAGCAGCTTGGGATCGACAGGGTCCTACGAGCAGTACTTC. Translating it yields CASSLGSTGSYEQYF.

The chain couples TRBV5-1 to TRBJ2-7, with D possibly TRBD2 on 5 matching bases. Germline loops: CDR1 SGHRS, CDR2 YFSETQ. The CDR3 has 16 amino acids. V dropped 5 bases and J dropped 3 bases, with 21 bases sitting between them. In nucleotides, the CDR3 is TGCGCCAGCAGAAAAACCGAGGGTGGATGGGTCTACGAGCAGTACTTC. It specifies CASRKTEGGWVYEQYF.

A remark on this clonotype: This clone may be a read error of a much larger clone one base away. J is TRBJ1-5 and V is TRBV12-3 or TRBV12-4; TRBD1 matches 10 bases. J was trimmed by 9 bases and V by 2 bases; bases with no gene match: 7. The CDR3 has 15 residues. CDR3 DNA sequence: TGTGCCAGCAGTTTAAGGACAGGGGGAATTCGGCCCCAGCATTTT. It is translated as CASSLRTGGIRPQHF.

Of note for this clonotype: A much larger clone sits a single nucleotide away, making a read error possible. The CDR3 DNA reads as TGTGCCAGCAGTAGTCCCCCCGGGGGTCGTAGCACAGATACGCAGTATTTT. Translating it yields CASSSPPGGRSTDTQYF. V gene TRBV6-6 combines with J gene TRBJ2-3; maybe TRBD2 (6 bases). CDR3 size: 17 residues. The ends were cut back, 5 bases at V and 0 bases at J, with 18 bases in the middle. In germline, CDR1 is MNHNY, CDR2 SVGAGI (reference sequence).

This clonotype was recorded at least ten times. It may be a read error: a sequence one base away is much more abundant. The chain links TRBV11-2 to TRBJ1-2; D possibly corresponds to TRBD1 (6 bases). The CDR3 loop spans 17 amino acids. Germline lookup yields CDR1 SGHAT and CDR2 FQNNGV. The CDR3, as DNA: TGTGCCGGCAGTCCCCGATTGGACAGCCTACTGAACTATGGCTACACCTTC. Translating gives CAGSPRLDSLLNYGYTF. Full variable domain (remainder filled in from reference TRBV11-2 and TRBJ1-2): EAGVAQSPRYKIIEKRQSVAFWCNPISGHATLYWYQQILGQGPKLLIQFQNNGVVDDSQLPKDRFSAERLKGVDSTLKIQPAKLEDSAVYLCAGSPRLDSLLNYGYTFGSGTRLTVV.

This clonotype was observed once. This chain connects TRBV11-2 to TRBJ2-1, with 7 bases identical to TRBD2. The CDR3 extends over 15 amino acids. With 2 bases clipped from V and 9 bases from J, the junction kept 10 bases outside the gene matches. The germline gives CDR1 SGHAT, CDR2 FQNNGV. In nucleotides, the CDR3 is TGTGCCAGCAGCTTAAGCGGTGGGAGGGTCGGTGAGCAGTTCTTC. Protein sequence: CASSLSGGRVGEQFF.

For this clonotype: A much larger clone sits a single nucleotide away, making a read error possible. The chain uses TRBV12-3 or TRBV12-4 and TRBJ2-5, with a possible D match to TRBD2 (7 bases). CDR3 length equals 16 residues. The CDR3 is CASSGGAAPYQEAQYF. The CDR3 DNA reads TGTGCCAGCAGTGGGGGGGCAGCCCCGTACCAAGAGGCCCAGTACTTC.

Of note for this clonotype: This CDR3 fails to terminate in the conserved phenylalanine or tryptophan, so it likely reflects a read error. V and J are TRBV7-9 and TRBJ2-1, with 7 bases aligning to TRBD1. Germline-derived CDR1 and CDR2 are SEHNR and FQNEAQ (reference sequence). J lost 8 bases, V lost 5 bases, and 12 bases had no gene match. This CDR3 spans 15 amino acids. The CDR3 protein is CASSPRTSQGYEQFL. CDR3 DNA: TGTGCCAGCAGCCCCCGGACATCACAGGGGTATGAGCAGTTCCTC.

This clonotype was found a few times. The chain employs TRBV4-2 and TRBJ2-7; D perhaps matches TRBD2 (5 bases). The germline V gene encodes CDR1 LGHNA and CDR2 YNFKEQ. V was shortened by 1 base and J by 7 bases, with 17 bases between the two germline ends. This CDR3 is 15 amino acids long. The CDR3 DNA is TGTGCCAGCAGCCAAGTTGGGTCTAGCCCGCGGGAGCAGTACTTC. Its protein product is CASSQVGSSPREQYF.

Comment on this clonotype: Relative to the germline gene, one junction end is altered; a read error may explain this. The chain joins TRBV11-2 to TRBJ2-3; D unresolved. This CDR3 has 14 amino acids. CDR1 and CDR2 from the germline V gene are SGHAT and FQNNGV. The chain's CDR3 is CASSSWGITDTQYF. The CDR3, as DNA: TGTGCCAGCAGCTCGTGGGGTATCACAGATACACAGTATTTT.

V usage is TRBV28 and J usage is TRBJ2-1; TRBD2 is a possible D gene (6 bases). Trimming left V 4 bases short and J 0 bases short, with 13 bases between. From germline, CDR1 is MDHEN and CDR2 SYDVKM. This CDR3 is 16 amino acids long. The CDR3 DNA reads as TGTGCCAGCAGTTGGGGGGAGCATAGCTCCTACAATGAGCAGTTCTTC. Translation: CASSWGEHSSYNEQFF.

Note on this clonotype: Its ends do not fully match the called genes, so a read error is possible. The chain carries TRBV11-2 and TRBJ2-5; D gene unclear. The CDR3 consists of 15 residues. Germline CDR1 SGHAT, CDR2 FQNNGV. The CDR3 bases are TGTGCCAGCAGCATTAGGATTGGCAGGCCAAAGACCCAATACTTC. Amino acids: CASSIRIGRPKTQYF.

The CDR3 DNA reads as TGTGCCACCCACGAGCAGTACTTC. This codes for CATHEQYF. J is TRBJ2-7 and V is TRBV10-3; no clear D. The CDR3 runs 8 residues. Germline CDR1 reads ENHRY; CDR2 reads SYGVKD. Trimming took 10 bases from V and 5 from J, leaving 3 bases between them.

About this clonotype: A much larger clone lies a single base off, so this may be a read error. J is TRBJ2-1 and V is TRBV6-1; 13 nucleotides line up with TRBD2. The CDR3 spans 15 residues. CDR1 is MNHNS, CDR2 SASEGT, per germline. With V trimmed by 7 bases and J by 5 bases, 5 bases remained unmatched. This CDR3 reads CASTITSGRDNEQFF. CDR3 bases: TGTGCCAGCACCATAACTAGCGGGAGGGACAATGAGCAGTTCTTC.

The table lists this clonotype with a count of one. A read error may produce the germline difference seen at one junction end. V and J are TRBV10-1 and TRBJ2-7; D is unclear. The CDR3 is 12 residues long. CDR1 WNHNN and CDR2 SYGVQD come from the germline V gene (reference sequence). CDR3 coding DNA: TGTGCCAGCAATGAACTTGGAGCGGAGCAGTACTTC. It specifies CASNELGAEQYF.

The V call is TRBV11-2, the J call TRBJ2-1, with TRBD2 as a possible D gene (6 bases). Germline V gives CDR1 SGHAT, CDR2 FQNNGV. Deletions cut 7 bases from V and 9 bases from J, with 19 bases between. This CDR3 is 14 amino acids long. The CDR3 nucleotides are TGTGCCAGCACCAAAATGGGGACTCTAGGTGAGCAGTTCTTC. Protein: CASTKMGTLGEQFF.

With regard to this clonotype: A much larger clone differs from this one at a single base, so this may be a read error. Because the CDR3 is missing its conserved closing phenylalanine or tryptophan, this is likely a read error. The chain links TRBV6-1 to TRBJ2-1, with 9 bases identical to TRBD2. Germline trimming cut 6 bases from V and 7 bases from J; bases unmatched to any gene: 10. The CDR3 runs to 15 residues. The germline V gene has CDR1 MNHNS and CDR2 SASEGT. CDR3 nucleotide sequence: TGTGCCAGCAGGGTACTTAGCGGGAGAAGGAATGAGCAGTTCCTC. It yields the protein CASRVLSGRRNEQFL.

This clonotype appeared once. Because it lacks the conserved phenylalanine or tryptophan at the end, this CDR3 is likely a read error. The CDR3 protein is CASTFKQGRGNQPQHY. The CDR3, as DNA: TGTGCCAGCACCTTCAAACAGGGGAGGGGTAATCAGCCCCAGCATTAT. This rearrangement joins TRBV11-3 to TRBJ1-5; 7 nucleotides align to TRBD1. CDR3 length: 16 residues. The V gene end was trimmed by 7 bases and the J gene end by 4 bases; junction bases not matched to a gene: 13. Germline V gene sequence: CDR1 SGHNT, CDR2 YENEEA.

As to this clonotype: This may be a read error, as it is one base from a much larger clone. The CDR3 nucleotides are TGTGCCAGCAGCTTCTCCGACAGGAGCGACGAGCACTACTTC. This translates into CASSFSDRSDEHYF. The genes are TRBV7-9 and TRBJ2-7; a weak D match, TRBD1 (6 bases). This CDR3 region has 14 residues. From germline, CDR1 is SEHNR and CDR2 FQNEAQ (reference sequence).

As to this clonotype: The junction does not match germline at one end; this may be a read error. The V gene is TRBV11-2, the J gene TRBJ1-2; unclear D gene. Germline lookup yields CDR1 SGHAT and CDR2 FQNNGV. The CDR3 covers 12 residues. In DNA form, the CDR3 reads TGTGCCAGCAGCCCGGACGACTATGGCAACACCTTC. It specifies CASSPDDYGNTF.

This clonotype was seen a handful of times. This sequence joins TRBV5-1 and TRBJ1-2; TRBD1 agrees at 8 bases. Trimming removed 4 bases from V and 6 bases from J; junction bases left unmatched: 17. Germline lookup yields CDR1 SGHRS and CDR2 YFSETQ. The CDR3 spans 17 residues. The CDR3 loop is CASSLSFSTGQDDGYTF. CDR3 in DNA: TGCGCCAGCAGCCTCTCCTTTTCTACGGGACAGGATGATGGCTACACCTTC.

Of note for this clonotype: A much more abundant neighbour one base away suggests this may be a read error. This chain links TRBV6-5 with TRBJ1-4; D perhaps matches TRBD1 (5 bases). The germline CDR1 and CDR2 sequences are MNHEY and SVGAGI. The CDR3 has 14 amino acids. CDR3 DNA: TGTTCCAGCAGTTCGACAGCAACTAATGAAAAACTGTTTTTT. It is translated as CSSSSTATNEKLFF.

Points on this clonotype: It may be a read error: a sequence one base away is much more abundant. The V and J genes are TRBV4-1 and TRBJ2-7; the D is unclear. Germline V gives CDR1 MGHRA, CDR2 YSYEKL. V was shortened by 0 bases and J by 2 bases, with 14 bases between the two germline ends. The CDR3 is 16 amino acids. CDR3 sequence (DNA): TGCGCCAGCAGCCAAGAAGCGTGCGGCAGTGCCTACGAGCAGTACTTC. Amino acid sequence: CASSQEACGSAYEQYF.

The chain employs TRBV11-2 and TRBJ2-7; D unresolved. The CDR3 totals 13 residues. V shed 8 bases and J shed 3 bases, with 14 bases lying between them. CDR1 and CDR2 (germline): SGHAT, FQNNGV. This chain's CDR3 is CASQDHKSYEQYF. Here the CDR3 DNA reads TGTGCCAGCCAGGATCATAAGAGCTACGAGCAGTACTTC.

Worth noting for this clonotype: This could be a read error, since a much larger clone is one nucleotide away. The chain recombines TRBV4-1 with TRBJ2-7, with 10 bases that match TRBD1. The CDR3 runs 15 residues. Germline CDR1 MGHRA, CDR2 YSYEKL. CDR3 amino acids: CVSSQEWDRGGEQYF. CDR3 DNA sequence: TGCGTCAGCAGCCAAGAGTGGGACAGGGGCGGCGAGCAGTACTTC.

On this clonotype itself: It is likely a read error, because the conserved phenylalanine at the end of the CDR3 is missing. The chain combines TRBV28 with TRBJ2-7; the D gene is possibly TRBD1 (5 bases). The germline V gene encodes CDR1 MDHEN and CDR2 SYDVKM. The CDR3 is 12 residues long. CDR3 sequence: CASKQGSHEQYL. CDR3 DNA sequence: TGTGCCAGCAAGCAGGGCTCCCACGAGCAGTACCTC.

This clonotype has just a few counts. The CDR3 region is CAISGQGSENEQFF. The DNA of the CDR3 is TGTGCCATTTCGGGACAGGGCTCTGAAAATGAGCAGTTCTTC. This chain connects TRBV10-3 to TRBJ2-1; TRBD1 agrees at 9 bases. V gave up 9 bases and J gave up 7 bases; unmatched junction bases: 10. Germline assignment: CDR1 ENHRY and CDR2 SYGVKD. The CDR3 covers 14 residues.

About this clonotype itself: A much larger clone sits a single nucleotide away, making a read error possible. The CDR3 region has the DNA TGTGCCAGCAGCCAAGATGCTAGTCCATACGAGAAGTACTTC. It is translated as CASSQDASPYEKYF. The chain links TRBV4-2 to TRBJ2-7; D is unclear. Germline V gene lookup returns CDR1 LGHNA and CDR2 YNFKEQ. CDR3 length: 14 residues.